The sequence of this T cell receptor (beta chain) was determined in a study of shared clonotypes between healthy human individuals. The germline V gene encodes CDR1 LGHNA and CDR2 YSLEER. There are 15 residues in the CDR3. The V segment lost 4 bases and the J segment 6 bases; nucleotides outside the gene matches: 7. This clone has a count of ten or more. Samples underwent the assay at deep level. Each subset's genomic DNA was split evenly across several immunoSEQ plates. Clones were sequenced by immunoSEQ multiplex PCR, and TCRdb holds only the in-frame ones, with some missing. The repertoire holds hundreds of thousands of clones, with around 79% as singletons.

This TCR derives from a woman in her thirties or forties in good health. Some clones in this sample may be carry-over from other donors' samples. The genes are TRBV4-3 and TRBJ1-4; 8 nucleotides line up with TRBD1. The sequenced sample consisted of PBMCs. The CDR3 region is CASSPTGGWDEKLFF. The CDR3 DNA reads TGCGCCAGCAGCCCAACAGGGGGTTGGGATGAAAAACTGTTTTTT.